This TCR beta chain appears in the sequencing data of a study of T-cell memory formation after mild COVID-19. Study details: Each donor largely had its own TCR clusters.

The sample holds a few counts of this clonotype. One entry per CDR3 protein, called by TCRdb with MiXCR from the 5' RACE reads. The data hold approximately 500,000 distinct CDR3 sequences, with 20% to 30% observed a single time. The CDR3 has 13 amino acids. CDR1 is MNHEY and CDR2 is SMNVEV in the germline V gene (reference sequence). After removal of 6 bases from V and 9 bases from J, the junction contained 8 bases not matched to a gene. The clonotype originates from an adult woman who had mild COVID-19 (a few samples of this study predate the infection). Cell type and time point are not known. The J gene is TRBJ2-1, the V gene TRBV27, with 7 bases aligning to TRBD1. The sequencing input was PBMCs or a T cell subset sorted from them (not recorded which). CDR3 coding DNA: TGTGCCAGCAGACGAGACAGGGTTTCTGAGCAGTTCTTC. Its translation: CASRRDRVSEQFF.